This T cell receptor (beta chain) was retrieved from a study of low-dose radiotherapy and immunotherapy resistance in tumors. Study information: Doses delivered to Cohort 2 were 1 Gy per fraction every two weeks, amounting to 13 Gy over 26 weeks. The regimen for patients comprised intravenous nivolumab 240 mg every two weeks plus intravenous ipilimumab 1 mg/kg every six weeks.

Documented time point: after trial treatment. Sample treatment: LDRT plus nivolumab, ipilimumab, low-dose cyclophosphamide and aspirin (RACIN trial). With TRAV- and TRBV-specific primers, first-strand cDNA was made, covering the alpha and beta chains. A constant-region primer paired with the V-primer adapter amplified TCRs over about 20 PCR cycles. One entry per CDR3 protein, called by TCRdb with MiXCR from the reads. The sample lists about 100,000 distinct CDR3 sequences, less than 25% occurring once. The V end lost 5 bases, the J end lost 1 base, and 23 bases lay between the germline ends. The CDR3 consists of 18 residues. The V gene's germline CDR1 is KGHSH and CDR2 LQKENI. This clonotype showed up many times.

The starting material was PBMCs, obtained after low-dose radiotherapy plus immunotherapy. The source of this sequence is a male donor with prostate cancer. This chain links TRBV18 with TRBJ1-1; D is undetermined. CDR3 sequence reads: CASSFRQSYSKENTEAFF. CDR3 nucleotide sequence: TGTGCCAGCTCATTCCGCCAATCTTATTCTAAGGAGAACACTGAAGCTTTCTTT. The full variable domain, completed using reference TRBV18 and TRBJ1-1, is NAGVMQNPRHLVRRRGQEARLRCSPMKGHSHVYWYRQLPEEGLKFMVYLQKENIIDESGMPKERFSAEFPKEGPSILRIQQVVRGDSAAYFCASSFRQSYSKENTEAFFGQGTRLTVV.